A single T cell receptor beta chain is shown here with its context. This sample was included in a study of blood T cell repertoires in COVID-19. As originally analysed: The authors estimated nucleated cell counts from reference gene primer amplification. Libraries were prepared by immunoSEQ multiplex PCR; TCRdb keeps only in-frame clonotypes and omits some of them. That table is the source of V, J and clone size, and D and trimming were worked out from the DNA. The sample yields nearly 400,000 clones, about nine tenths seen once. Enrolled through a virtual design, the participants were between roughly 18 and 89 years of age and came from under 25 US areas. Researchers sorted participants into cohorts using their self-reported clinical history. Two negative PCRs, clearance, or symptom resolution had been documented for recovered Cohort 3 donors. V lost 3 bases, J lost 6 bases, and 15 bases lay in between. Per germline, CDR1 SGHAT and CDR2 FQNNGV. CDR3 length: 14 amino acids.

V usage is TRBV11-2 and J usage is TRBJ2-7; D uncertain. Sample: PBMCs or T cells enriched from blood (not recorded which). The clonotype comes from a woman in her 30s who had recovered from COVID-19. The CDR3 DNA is TGTGCCAGCAGCTTGGCAGATAACCCTGGCGAGCAGTACTTC. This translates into CASSLADNPGEQYF.